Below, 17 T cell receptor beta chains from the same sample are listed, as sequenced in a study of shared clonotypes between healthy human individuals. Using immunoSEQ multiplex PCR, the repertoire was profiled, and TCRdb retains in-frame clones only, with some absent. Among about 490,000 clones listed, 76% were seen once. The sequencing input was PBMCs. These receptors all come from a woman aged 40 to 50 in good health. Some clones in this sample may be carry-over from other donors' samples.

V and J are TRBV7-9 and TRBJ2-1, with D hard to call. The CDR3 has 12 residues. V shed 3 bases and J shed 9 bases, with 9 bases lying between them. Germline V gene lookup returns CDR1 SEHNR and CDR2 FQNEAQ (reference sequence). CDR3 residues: CASSFVGGEQFF. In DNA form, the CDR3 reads TGTGCCAGCAGCTTTGTTGGCGGTGAGCAGTTCTTC.

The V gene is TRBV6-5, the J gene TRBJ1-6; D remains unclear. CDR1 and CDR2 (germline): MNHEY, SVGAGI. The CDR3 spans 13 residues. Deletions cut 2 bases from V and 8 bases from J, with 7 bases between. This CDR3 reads CASSYLQDSPLHF. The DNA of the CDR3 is TGTGCCAGCAGTTACCTTCAGGATTCACCCCTCCACTTT.

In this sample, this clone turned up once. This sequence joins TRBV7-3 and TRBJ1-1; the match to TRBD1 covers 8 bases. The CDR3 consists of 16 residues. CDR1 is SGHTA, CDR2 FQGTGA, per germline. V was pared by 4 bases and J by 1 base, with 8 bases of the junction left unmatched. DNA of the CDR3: TGTGCCAGCAGCTCTCCTCGGACAGGGAGGAACACTGAAGCTTTCTTT. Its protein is CASSSPRTGRNTEAFF.

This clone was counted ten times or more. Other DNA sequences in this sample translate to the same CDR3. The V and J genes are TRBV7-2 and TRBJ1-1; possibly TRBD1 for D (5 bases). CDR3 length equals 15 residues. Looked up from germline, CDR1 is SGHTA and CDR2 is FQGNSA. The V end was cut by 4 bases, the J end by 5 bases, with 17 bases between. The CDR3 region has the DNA TGTGCCAGCAGCTCGACCGGGACCGGGAGGACTGAAGCTTTCTTT. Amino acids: CASSSTGTGRTEAFF.

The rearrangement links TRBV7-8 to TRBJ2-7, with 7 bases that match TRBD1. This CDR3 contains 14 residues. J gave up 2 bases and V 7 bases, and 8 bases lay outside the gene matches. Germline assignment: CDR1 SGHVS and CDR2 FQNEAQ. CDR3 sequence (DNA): TGTGCCAGCACCAAAGGGGGCCAGCCCTACGAGCAGTACTTC. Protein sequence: CASTKGGQPYEQYF.

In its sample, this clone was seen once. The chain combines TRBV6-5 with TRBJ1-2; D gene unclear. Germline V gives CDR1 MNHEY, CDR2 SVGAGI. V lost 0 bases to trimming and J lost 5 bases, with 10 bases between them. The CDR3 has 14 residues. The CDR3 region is CASSYSGGGYGYTF. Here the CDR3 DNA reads TGTGCCAGCAGTTACTCGGGAGGAGGATATGGCTACACCTTC.

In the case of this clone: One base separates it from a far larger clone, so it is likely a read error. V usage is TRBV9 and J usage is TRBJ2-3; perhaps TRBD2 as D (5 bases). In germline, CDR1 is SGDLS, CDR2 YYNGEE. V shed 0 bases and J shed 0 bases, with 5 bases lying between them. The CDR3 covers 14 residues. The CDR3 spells CASSVGTSTDTQYF. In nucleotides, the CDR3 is TGTGCCAGCAGCGTAGGGACTAGCACAGATACGCAGTATTTT. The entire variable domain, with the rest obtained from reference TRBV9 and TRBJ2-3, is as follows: DSGVTQTPKHLITATGQRVTLRCSPRSGDLSVYWYQQSLDQGLQFLIQYYNGEERAKGNILERFSAQQFPDLHSELNLSSLELGDSALYFCASSVGTSTDTQYFGPGTRLTVL.

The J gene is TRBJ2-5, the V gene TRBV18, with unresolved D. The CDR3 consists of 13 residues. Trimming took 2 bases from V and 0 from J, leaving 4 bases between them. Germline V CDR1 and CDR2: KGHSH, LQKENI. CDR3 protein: CASSPLDQETQYF. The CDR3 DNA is TGTGCCAGCTCACCATTGGACCAAGAGACCCAGTACTTC.

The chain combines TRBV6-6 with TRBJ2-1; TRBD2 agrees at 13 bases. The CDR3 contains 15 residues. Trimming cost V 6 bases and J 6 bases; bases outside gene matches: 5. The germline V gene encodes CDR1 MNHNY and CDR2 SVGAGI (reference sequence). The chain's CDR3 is CASRQGLAGVNEQFF. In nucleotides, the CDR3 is TGTGCCAGCAGACAAGGACTAGCGGGAGTCAATGAGCAGTTCTTC.

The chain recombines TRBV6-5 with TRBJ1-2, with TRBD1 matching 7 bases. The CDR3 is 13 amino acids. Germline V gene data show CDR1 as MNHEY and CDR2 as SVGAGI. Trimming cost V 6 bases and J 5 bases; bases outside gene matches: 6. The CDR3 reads CASSPDRDYGYTF. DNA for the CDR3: TGTGCCAGCAGCCCAGACAGGGATTATGGCTACACCTTC.

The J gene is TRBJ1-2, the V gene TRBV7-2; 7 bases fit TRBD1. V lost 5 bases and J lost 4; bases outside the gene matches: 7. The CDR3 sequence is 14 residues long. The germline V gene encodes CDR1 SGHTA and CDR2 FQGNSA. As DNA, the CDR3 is TGTGCCAGCAGCCATCAGGGGGGTCGCTATGGCTACACCTTC. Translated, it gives CASSHQGGRYGYTF.

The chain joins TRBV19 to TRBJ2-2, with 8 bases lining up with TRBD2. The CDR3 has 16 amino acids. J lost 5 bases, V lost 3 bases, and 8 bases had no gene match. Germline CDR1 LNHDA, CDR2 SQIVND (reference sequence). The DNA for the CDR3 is TGTGCCAGTAGTATGACAGCGGGAGTAGGAACCGGGGAGCTGTTTTTT. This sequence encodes CASSMTAGVGTGELFF.

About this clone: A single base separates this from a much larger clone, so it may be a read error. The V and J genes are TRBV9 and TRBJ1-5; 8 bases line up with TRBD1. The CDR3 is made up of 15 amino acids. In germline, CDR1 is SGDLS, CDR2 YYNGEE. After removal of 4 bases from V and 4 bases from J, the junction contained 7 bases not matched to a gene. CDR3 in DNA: TGTGCCAGCAGCCCGGAGACAGGGGCAAATCAGCCCCAGCATTTT. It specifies CASSPETGANQPQHF.

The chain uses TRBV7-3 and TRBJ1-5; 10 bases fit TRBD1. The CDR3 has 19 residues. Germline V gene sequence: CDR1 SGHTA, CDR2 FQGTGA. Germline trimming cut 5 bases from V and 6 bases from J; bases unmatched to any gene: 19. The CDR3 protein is CASSDRDRGAPGGGQPQHF. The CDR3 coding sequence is TGTGCCAGCAGCGACCGGGACAGGGGAGCCCCAGGTGGTGGTCAGCCCCAGCATTTT.

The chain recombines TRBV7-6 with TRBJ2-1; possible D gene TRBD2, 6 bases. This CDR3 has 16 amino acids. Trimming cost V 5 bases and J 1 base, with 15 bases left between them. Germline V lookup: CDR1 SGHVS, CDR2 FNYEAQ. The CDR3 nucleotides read TGTGCCAGCAGCGCCTTTATCGGGAGTTCCTACAATGAGCAGTTCTTC. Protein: CASSAFIGSSYNEQFF.

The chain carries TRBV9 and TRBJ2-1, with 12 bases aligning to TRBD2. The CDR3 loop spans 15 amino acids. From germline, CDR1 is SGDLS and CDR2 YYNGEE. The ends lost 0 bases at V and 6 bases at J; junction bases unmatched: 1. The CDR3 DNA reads TGTGCCAGCAGCGTAGCTAGCGGGAGGGCCAATGAGCAGTTCTTC. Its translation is CASSVASGRANEQFF.

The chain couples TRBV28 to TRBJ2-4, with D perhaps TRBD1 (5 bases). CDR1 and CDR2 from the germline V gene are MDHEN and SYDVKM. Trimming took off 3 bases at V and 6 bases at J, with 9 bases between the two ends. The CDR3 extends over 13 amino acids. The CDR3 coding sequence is TGTGCCAGCAGTTTGGACATTGTAAACATTCAGTACTTC. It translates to CASSLDIVNIQYF.